The clone carrying this TCR beta chain has a handful of counts. Its antigen is unidentified. With a J-beta primer mix and a sample-barcoded 5' primer, a second PCR ran roughly 6 to 12 cycles. Sequencing yielded, for each sample, at least 3 million paired-end reads carrying CDR3. MiXCR was run by TCRdb on the 5' RACE reads, yielding one entry per CDR3 protein. The sample includes 980,000 or so distinct CDR3 sequences, around 46% of them seen just once. The data belong to a study of blood T cells in healthy people across ages. For the study at large: In model experiments, template switching was able to capture about one barcoded beta molecule for every two T cells that were present. Overall study results and limits: Relative to aged donors, long-lived donors carried more naive CD4+ cells and displayed higher diversity. PBMCs were not sorted, which prevented a conclusive comparison of naive versus antigen-experienced cells.

The CDR3 runs 12 residues. Between the trimmed V and J ends, which lost 3 bases and 8 bases, there was a span of 10 bases. The sample taken for sequencing was blood. This sequence was found in a man under 40 in good health. The rearrangement uses TRBV12-3 or TRBV12-4 and TRBJ1-2, with a weak D call TRBD1 (5 bases). The CDR3 sequence: CASSFGTAGYTF. The CDR3 DNA sequence: TGTGCCAGCAGTTTTGGGACTGCCGGCTACACCTTC.